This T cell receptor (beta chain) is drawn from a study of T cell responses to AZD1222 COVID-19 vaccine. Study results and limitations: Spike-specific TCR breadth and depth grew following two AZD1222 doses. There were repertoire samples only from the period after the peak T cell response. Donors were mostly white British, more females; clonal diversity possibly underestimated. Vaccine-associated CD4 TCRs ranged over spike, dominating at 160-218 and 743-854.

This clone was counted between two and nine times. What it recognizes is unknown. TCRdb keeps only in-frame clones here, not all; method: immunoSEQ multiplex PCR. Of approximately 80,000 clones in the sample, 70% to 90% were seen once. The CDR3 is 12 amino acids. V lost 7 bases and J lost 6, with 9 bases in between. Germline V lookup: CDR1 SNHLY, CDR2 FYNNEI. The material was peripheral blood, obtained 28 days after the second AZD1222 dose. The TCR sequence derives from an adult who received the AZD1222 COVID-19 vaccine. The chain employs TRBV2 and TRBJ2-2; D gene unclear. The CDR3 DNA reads TGTGCCAGCAAGGAGCGACCCGGGGAGCTGTTTTTT. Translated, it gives CASKERPGELFF. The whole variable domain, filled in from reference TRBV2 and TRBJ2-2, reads EPEVTQTPSHQVTQMGQEVILRCVPISNHLYFYWYRQILGQKVEFLVSFYNNEISEKSEIFDDQFSVERPDGSNFTLKIRSTKLEDSAMYFCASKERPGELFFGEGSRLTVL.